The T cell receptor (beta chain) described here comes from a study of blood T cells in healthy people across ages. Study-wide results and limits: Higher naive T cell percentage went strongly together with higher TCR beta diversity.

Aged about 6 to 95, donors were systemically healthy Caucasians from Russia. Extraction yielded at least 6 micrograms of total RNA per sample. Per germline, CDR1 DFQATT and CDR2 SNEGSKA (reference sequence). There are 16 residues in the CDR3. Trimming took 0 bases from V and 8 from J; bases not matched to a gene: 12. In regard to this clonotype: What it binds is not known.

The use of a sample-barcoded 5' primer and a J-beta primer mix characterized a second PCR of about 7 to 12 cycles. A minimum of 2.5 million CDR3-containing paired-end reads was obtained for each sample. MiXCR, run by TCRdb on the 5' RACE reads, gives a single entry per CDR3 protein. The sample records 1.4 million or so distinct CDR3 sequences, around 40% being singletons. Sequenced: blood. The receptor's source is a woman younger than 35 in good health. The chain has TRBV20-1 and TRBJ2-1; 8 nucleotides align to TRBD2. The CDR3 spells CSARDQRGGFYDEQFF. CDR3 DNA sequence: TGCAGTGCTAGAGATCAACGGGGGGGCTTTTACGATGAGCAGTTCTTC.